This T cell receptor (beta chain) stems from a study of PD-1 blockade in classical Hodgkin lymphoma. Looking at the study overall: Treatment was intravenous nivolumab, 3 mg/kg every 2 weeks, until progression. The study's findings and limits: The study reported lower baseline TCR diversity in newly diagnosed patients than in healthy donors.

No patient escaped relapse after autologous stem cell transplantation, and brentuximab vedotin exposure varied. Magnetic depletion of unwanted cells isolated CD4+ T cells from thawed PBMCs. The study recorded best responses of complete response, partial response or progressive disease. Clones were read by immunoSEQ multiplex PCR, and TCRdb kept only the in-frame ones, dropping some. This table holds more than 9,500 clones, around four fifths found once. Comment on this clone: The target antigen is unknown.

This CDR3 contains 15 residues. The V segment lost 0 bases and the J segment 7 bases; nucleotides outside the gene matches: 5. Looked up from germline, CDR1 is MNHEY and CDR2 is SVGAGI. Sample: CD4+ T cells from blood, taken at baseline. This receptor was identified in a human donor with classical Hodgkin lymphoma. The chain uses TRBV6-5 and TRBJ2-5; 10 bases agree with TRBD1. CDR3 in amino acids: CASSYSDRGRGTQYF. The CDR3 DNA reads TGTGCCAGCAGTTACTCTGACAGGGGGCGCGGGACCCAGTACTTC.